A selection of T cell receptor beta chains follows, all from one sample in a study of preoperative IRX-2 immunotherapy in early breast cancer. Produced via immunoSEQ multiplex PCR; TCRdb's table is partial and in-frame only. Among 90,000 to 100,000 clones listed, roughly 85% were seen once. Sequencing used tumor tissue, obtained after IRX-2 immunotherapy. These receptors were obtained from a human donor with breast cancer. The conserved cysteine and the conserved F or W are not part of the CDR3 here. Fields, in order: J gene, V gene, D gene, CDR3 protein. D genes are given only for firm matches.

TRBJ1-2,TRBV6-1,-,ASSEAPGTYGYT
TRBJ2-7,TRBV19,-,ASRRQASYEQY
TRBJ1-5,TRBV19,-,ASSIGVSNQPQH
TRBJ1-1,TRBV29-1,-,SVGTVTTEAF
TRBJ1-2,TRBV28,TRBD1,ATNTGGFTDYGYT
TRBJ1-5,TRBV5-1,-,ASSLEGGSNQPQH
TRBJ2-1,TRBV6-8,TRBD1,ASSGGTGGTMRF
TRBJ1-2,TRBV14,-,ASSQAQSHGYT
TRBJ2-6,TRBV6-8,-,ASSDPGTGANVLT
TRBJ2-2,TRBV5-1,-,ASSLGTAAGELF
TRBJ1-3,TRBV7-6,-,ASSLEATSGNTIY
TRBJ2-6,TRBV11-3,TRBD1,ASGTGATGANVLT
TRBJ2-5,TRBV7-6,-,ASSFRSTGGETQY
TRBJ2-1,TRBV30,-,AWSPTSAEQF